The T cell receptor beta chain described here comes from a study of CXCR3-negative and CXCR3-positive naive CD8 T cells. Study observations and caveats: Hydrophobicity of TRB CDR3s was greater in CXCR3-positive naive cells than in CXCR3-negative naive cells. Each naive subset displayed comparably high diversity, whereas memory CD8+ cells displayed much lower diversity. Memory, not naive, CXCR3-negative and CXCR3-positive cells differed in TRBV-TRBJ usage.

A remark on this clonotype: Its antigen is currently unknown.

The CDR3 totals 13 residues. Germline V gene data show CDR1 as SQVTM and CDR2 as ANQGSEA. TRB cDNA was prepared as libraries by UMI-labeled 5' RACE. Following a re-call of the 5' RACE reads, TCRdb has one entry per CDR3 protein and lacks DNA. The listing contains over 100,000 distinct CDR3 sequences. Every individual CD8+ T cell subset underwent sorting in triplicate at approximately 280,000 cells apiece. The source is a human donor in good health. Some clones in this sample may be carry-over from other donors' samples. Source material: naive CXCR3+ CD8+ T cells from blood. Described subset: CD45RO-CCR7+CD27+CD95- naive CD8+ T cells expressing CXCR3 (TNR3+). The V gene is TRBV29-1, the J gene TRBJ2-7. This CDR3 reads CSVEFESSYEQYF.